Detailed here is one T cell receptor (beta chain). A sample-barcoded 5' primer and a J-beta primer mix were used in a second PCR of about 7 to 12 cycles. TCRdb ran MiXCR on the 5' RACE reads and lists one entry per CDR3 protein. The data contain over 700,000 distinct CDR3 sequences, around a quarter of them seen just once; the ten biggest clones take up 9.4%. This entry comes from a study of blood T cells in healthy people across ages. Trimming removed 5 bases at V and 8 bases at J, with 18 bases between. The CDR3 extends over 15 amino acids. Germline V gene data show CDR1 as SGHTA and CDR2 as FQGNSA. These data are also associated with another study on T cells of mothers and their children.

The V gene is TRBV7-2, the J gene TRBJ1-4; a weak D match, TRBD1 (5 bases). The specimen was blood. This TCR came from a boy between 10 and 17 years old in good health. The CDR3 DNA reads as TGTGCCAGCAGCGAACCCGTCGGGGGAAGCGAAAAACTGTTTTTT. Protein product: CASSEPVGGSEKLFF.